This note documents a single TCR beta chain sequence. The V gene lost 0 bases and the J gene lost 2 bases, with 7 bases spanning the gap. Germline CDR1 and CDR2: SNHLY and FYNNEI. The CDR3 is 15 amino acids. The data belong to a study of blood T cell repertoires in COVID-19. Across the whole study: Acute-phase and convalescent COVID-19 samples originated in the United States, Italy and Spain.

Authors' analysis steps: Cell counts per sample came from amplifying reference gene primers. This table comes from immunoSEQ multiplex PCR, and its TCRdb copy is limited to in-frame clones, with some not included. That table gives V, J and clone size, and the DNA gave D and trimming. This sample has about 59,000 clones, with about nine tenths found just once. The rearrangement uses TRBV2 and TRBJ2-2; D is perhaps TRBD2 (6 bases). This TCR was sampled from a man at least 80 years old with acute or convalescent COVID-19. The sample was peripheral blood. The CDR3 DNA sequence: TGTGCCAGCAGTGAAGCGGGAGGTAACACCGGGGAGCTGTTTTTT. It codes for CASSEAGGNTGELFF.